A single sample gave rise to the 30 T cell receptor beta chains below, sequenced in a study of shared clonotypes between healthy human individuals. Repertoires were generated with immunoSEQ multiplex PCR, while TCRdb's copy carries only in-frame clones and drops some. The sample lists about 600,000 clones, about 97% occurring once. Input material: naive CD4+ T cells sorted from blood. Subset indicated: CD45RA+ positively selected. The source of these receptors is a woman younger than 45 in good health.

V gene TRBV6-6 combines with J gene TRBJ1-4, with D unclear. The V and J ends lost 5 bases and 7 bases respectively, with 17 bases between them. This CDR3 is 15 amino acids long. Germline CDR1 MNHNY, CDR2 SVGAGI (reference sequence). This chain's CDR3 is CASSGSDRAGEKLFF. The CDR3 bases are TGTGCCAGCAGTGGGTCTGACCGGGCCGGTGAAAAACTGTTTTTT.

In nucleotides, the CDR3 is TGTGCCAGCAGCTCCGGACTAGCGGGAGGGATAAATGAGCAGTTCTTC. This codes for CASSSGLAGGINEQFF. The chain is built from TRBV11-3 and TRBJ2-1; 15 bases map to TRBD2. J gave up 7 bases and V 4 bases, and 5 bases lay outside the gene matches. Germline-derived CDR1 and CDR2 are SGHNT and YENEEA. The CDR3 runs to 16 residues.

Regarding this clone: Within the sample, other DNA sequences also encode this same CDR3. The J gene is TRBJ1-2, the V gene TRBV7-9; D not certain. Trimming pared 1 base from V and 8 bases from J, leaving 11 bases between. This CDR3 spans 13 amino acids. CDR1 is SEHNR and CDR2 is FQNEAQ in the germline V gene (reference sequence). The CDR3 is CASSLGGRRGYTF. CDR3 sequence (DNA): TGTGCCAGCAGCTTAGGGGGTCGGCGGGGCTACACCTTC.

The rearrangement joins TRBV7-8 to TRBJ2-5; D not resolved. Trimming stripped 2 bases from V and 1 base from J, with 11 bases between. Germline CDR1 SGHVS, CDR2 FQNEAQ. The CDR3 extends over 15 amino acids. The CDR3 region is CASSLNRATQETQYF. DNA for the CDR3: TGTGCCAGCAGCTTAAATAGGGCAACCCAAGAGACCCAGTACTTC.

V gene TRBV5-4 combines with J gene TRBJ2-2; TRBD2 might be the D (6 bases). The CDR3 extends over 15 amino acids. V lost 2 bases and J 1 base, leaving 9 bases between the germline ends. Germline V gene sequence: CDR1 SGHNT, CDR2 YYREEE (reference sequence). The CDR3 nucleotides read TGTGCCAGCAGCTTTGGGGGAGGGAACACCGGGGAGCTGTTTTTT. Translation gives CASSFGGGNTGELFF.

The J gene is TRBJ2-7, the V gene TRBV2; a weak D match, TRBD1 (6 bases). The length of the CDR3 is 14 residues. Trimming shortened V by 8 bases and J by 2 bases, and 16 bases separated the two germline ends. The germline gives CDR1 SNHLY, CDR2 FYNNEI. The DNA of the CDR3 is TGTGCCAGCTATGTACAGGGTTCCCCCTACGAGCAGTACTTC. It specifies CASYVQGSPYEQYF.

The chain carries TRBV15 and TRBJ2-7; D tentatively fits TRBD1 or TRBD2 (5 bases each). Trimming took off 8 bases at V and 0 bases at J, with 14 bases between the two ends. The V gene's germline CDR1 is LNHNV and CDR2 YYDKDF (reference sequence). The CDR3 consists of 14 residues. The CDR3 spells CATEAAGSSYEQYF. The CDR3 bases are TGTGCCACCGAAGCCGCAGGGAGCTCCTACGAGCAGTACTTC.

The chain carries TRBV4-1 and TRBJ2-1; a weak D match, TRBD2 (6 bases). CDR3 length: 16 amino acids. Deletions cut 5 bases from V and 0 bases from J, with 14 bases between. Germline values: CDR1 MGHRA, CDR2 YSYEKL. Here the CDR3 reads CASSSRSGISYNEQFF. The DNA of the CDR3 is TGCGCCAGCAGCTCCCGTAGCGGAATCTCCTACAATGAGCAGTTCTTC.

The CDR3 reads CASMGPTYEQYF. CDR3 in DNA: TGTGCCAGCATGGGACCCACCTACGAGCAGTACTTC. V gene TRBV28 combines with J gene TRBJ2-7, with D tentatively TRBD1 or TRBD2 (5 bases each). Germline V gene sequence: CDR1 MDHEN, CDR2 SYDVKM. CDR3 length equals 12 residues. V dropped 7 bases and J dropped 2 bases, with 9 bases sitting between them. The entire variable domain, with the rest obtained from reference TRBV28 and TRBJ2-7, is as follows: DVKVTQSSRYLVKRTGEKVFLECVQDMDHENMFWYRQDPGLGLRLIYFSYDVKMKEKGDIPEGYSVSREKKERFSLILESASTNQTSMYLCASMGPTYEQYFGPGTRLTVT.

CDR3 protein: CASRGGVIRTYNEQFF. CDR3 nucleotides: TGTGCCAGCAGAGGAGGGGTGATTCGGACCTACAATGAGCAGTTCTTC. The rearrangement joins TRBV7-9 to TRBJ2-1; the D gene is possibly TRBD2 (6 bases). The CDR3 is made up of 16 amino acids. In germline, CDR1 is SEHNR, CDR2 FQNEAQ (reference sequence). Trimming took 6 bases from V and 2 from J, leaving 17 bases between them.

The J gene is TRBJ2-1, the V gene TRBV5-4; 13 bases line up with TRBD2. CDR3 size: 17 residues. V dropped 7 bases and J dropped 0; count of bases not matched to a gene: 7. Germline CDR1 and CDR2: SGHNT and YYREEE (reference sequence). CDR3 coding DNA: TGTGCCAGCTTCTGGACTAGCGGGAGAGGCTCCTACAATGAGCAGTTCTTC. Its protein is CASFWTSGRGSYNEQFF.

J is TRBJ2-3 and V is TRBV29-1; D is ambiguous. The CDR3 totals 11 residues. The V end lost 7 bases, the J end lost 0 bases, and 5 bases lay between the germline ends. The germline V gene encodes CDR1 SQVTM and CDR2 ANQGSEA. The CDR3 nucleotides read TGCAGCGGAAAAAGCACAGATACGCAGTATTTT. Its translation is CSGKSTDTQYF.

The J gene is TRBJ2-2, the V gene TRBV28; TRBD1 might be the D (6 bases). Looked up from germline, CDR1 is MDHEN and CDR2 is SYDVKM. Trimming took 7 bases from V and 4 from J, leaving 10 bases between them. This CDR3 is built from 13 residues. CDR3 in amino acids: CASTTGITGELFF. As DNA, the CDR3 is TGTGCCAGCACCACAGGGATCACCGGGGAGCTGTTTTTT.

The chain uses TRBV7-8 and TRBJ2-3; TRBD1 matches at 9 bases. Looked up from germline, CDR1 is SGHVS and CDR2 is FQNEAQ. Trimming took 8 bases from V and 1 from J; bases not matched to a gene: 4. The CDR3 sequence is 14 residues long. The CDR3 coding sequence is TGTGCCAGCTCGTGGACAGGGGGCACAGATACGCAGTATTTT. Translated: CASSWTGGTDTQYF.

The J gene is TRBJ2-2, the V gene TRBV11-2, with TRBD2 identical over 9 bases. The CDR3 spans 17 residues. Trimming removed 5 bases from V and 5 bases from J; junction bases left unmatched: 12. Germline CDR1 reads SGHAT; CDR2 reads FQNNGV. As DNA, the CDR3 is TGTGCCAGCAGCGAACTAGCGGGTGGCTGGAGGACCGGGGAGCTGTTTTTT. It specifies CASSELAGGWRTGELFF.

In regard to this clone: This sample includes further DNA sequences coding for the same CDR3. The chain employs TRBV28 and TRBJ1-4, with 8 bases aligning to TRBD1. J lost 8 bases, V lost 4 bases, and 6 bases had no gene match. Germline-derived CDR1 and CDR2 are MDHEN and SYDVKM. The CDR3 is 14 residues long. CDR3 protein: CASSSGQGREKLFF. The CDR3 coding sequence is TGTGCCAGCAGTTCCGGACAGGGTCGGGAAAAACTGTTTTTT.

This sequence joins TRBV5-1 and TRBJ2-2, with 9 bases fitting TRBD2. The CDR3 extends over 17 amino acids. With V trimmed by 0 bases and J by 0 bases, 3 bases remained unmatched. The germline V gene encodes CDR1 SGHRS and CDR2 YFSETQ. This CDR3 is CASSLETSGTNTGELFF. CDR3 coding DNA: TGCGCCAGCAGCTTGGAGACTAGCGGAACGAACACCGGGGAGCTGTTTTTT.

The chain couples TRBV9 to TRBJ1-3, with D possibly TRBD1 on 6 matching bases. CDR1 and CDR2 (germline): SGDLS, YYNGEE. CDR3 length equals 15 residues. The V end was cut by 3 bases, the J end by 0 bases, with 10 bases between. Written as DNA, the CDR3 is TGTGCCAGCAGCGGAGGACAGAGCTCTGGAAACACCATATATTTT. Amino acids: CASSGGQSSGNTIYF. Drawing the rest from reference TRBV9 and TRBJ1-3, the complete variable domain is DSGVTQTPKHLITATGQRVTLRCSPRSGDLSVYWYQQSLDQGLQFLIQYYNGEERAKGNILERFSAQQFPDLHSELNLSSLELGDSALYFCASSGGQSSGNTIYFGEGSWLTVV.

The CDR3 nucleotides are TGTGCCATCAGTGAGTCCCGGGACAGGGGGTCTGAAGCTTTCTTT. It translates to CAISESRDRGSEAFF. V usage is TRBV10-3 and J usage is TRBJ1-1, with TRBD1 matching 11 bases. This CDR3 spans 15 amino acids. V was clipped by 0 bases and J by 6 bases; unmatched bases: 3. Germline V lookup: CDR1 ENHRY, CDR2 SYGVKD.

V is TRBV7-9 and J is TRBJ2-5; D gene uncertain. The CDR3 loop spans 14 amino acids. CDR1 SEHNR and CDR2 FQNEAQ come from the germline V gene (reference sequence). V was cut by 1 base and J by 3 bases, with 9 bases left in between. The CDR3 sequence is CASSLGSMKETQYF. For the CDR3, the DNA is TGTGCCAGCAGCTTAGGATCTATGAAAGAGACCCAGTACTTC.

V gene TRBV6-5 combines with J gene TRBJ2-7; D tentatively fits TRBD1 or TRBD2 (5 bases each). The germline gives CDR1 MNHEY, CDR2 SVGAGI. The CDR3 sequence is 12 residues long. The V gene lost 1 base and the J gene lost 7 bases, with 8 bases spanning the gap. The CDR3 reads CASSYWDGEQYF. The CDR3 DNA reads as TGTGCCAGCAGTTACTGGGACGGAGAGCAGTACTTC.

The chain links TRBV6-6 to TRBJ1-1; D not resolved. The V end was cut by 9 bases, the J end by 0 bases, with 14 bases between. CDR1 and CDR2 from the germline V gene are MNHNY and SVGAGI (reference sequence). The CDR3 is made up of 14 amino acids. In DNA form, the CDR3 reads TGTGCCAGTCGGATCCGGGAACTGAACACTGAAGCTTTCTTT. Translating gives CASRIRELNTEAFF.

The chain employs TRBV11-2 and TRBJ1-5; a weak D match, TRBD1 (5 bases). V was pared by 5 bases and J by 0 bases, with 11 bases between. This CDR3 is built from 15 residues. The germline CDR1 and CDR2 sequences are SGHAT and FQNNGV. The CDR3 nucleotides are TGTGCCAGCAGCACGGGACTGAATAGCAATCAGCCCCAGCATTTT. Protein product: CASSTGLNSNQPQHF.

The chain has TRBV28 and TRBJ2-1, with D possibly being TRBD1 or TRBD2 (6 bases each). Between the trimmed V and J ends, which lost 0 bases and 3 bases, there was a span of 9 bases. The germline CDR1 and CDR2 sequences are MDHEN and SYDVKM. This CDR3 is 15 amino acids long. The CDR3 nucleotides read TGTGCCAGCAGTTTATGGCGGGACAACTACAATGAGCAGTTCTTC. Its translation: CASSLWRDNYNEQFF.

This chain joins TRBV9 and TRBJ1-1; possibly TRBD1 for D (6 bases). V shed 0 bases and J shed 4 bases, with 16 bases lying between them. This CDR3 has 16 amino acids. Per germline, CDR1 SGDLS and CDR2 YYNGEE. CDR3 in amino acids: CASSVALQGQGTEAFF. CDR3 in DNA: TGTGCCAGCAGCGTAGCTCTACAGGGTCAAGGCACTGAAGCTTTCTTT.

The gene calls are TRBV28 and TRBJ2-7; 9 bases line up with TRBD2. The germline CDR1 and CDR2 sequences are MDHEN and SYDVKM. This CDR3 is 15 amino acids long. The V gene end was trimmed by 8 bases and the J gene end by 2 bases; junction bases not matched to a gene: 10. The CDR3 loop reads CASGSSGRDAYEQYF. CDR3 nucleotide sequence: TGTGCCAGCGGTAGTAGCGGGAGAGATGCCTACGAGCAGTACTTC.

The chain couples TRBV28 to TRBJ1-4; D is unresolved. The CDR3 is 12 amino acids. V gave up 7 bases and J gave up 8 bases, with 11 bases separating them. Germline CDR1 MDHEN, CDR2 SYDVKM. The CDR3 DNA follows: TGTGCCAGCAATGGACCGAAGGAAAAACTGTTTTTT. This sequence encodes CASNGPKEKLFF.

The rearrangement joins TRBV18 to TRBJ1-1; D ambiguous. CDR1 is KGHSH and CDR2 is LQKENI in the germline V gene. V was shortened by 1 base and J by 7 bases, with 16 bases between the two germline ends. This CDR3 contains 15 residues. For the CDR3, the DNA is TGTGCCAGCTCACCACTGGATGGTCCCGGTGATGAAGCTTTCTTT. Protein: CASSPLDGPGDEAFF.

The chain joins TRBV27 to TRBJ2-5; tentatively, D is TRBD1 (8 bases). V lost 6 bases and J 6 bases, leaving 17 bases between the germline ends. The CDR3 runs 14 residues. Germline CDR1 is MNHEY and CDR2 is SMNVEV (reference sequence). CDR3 in DNA: TGTGCCAGCAGCAGACAGGGGAGGGGTAAGACCCAGTACTTC. It codes for CASSRQGRGKTQYF.

The chain carries TRBV4-1 and TRBJ2-2; TRBD2 aligns across 10 bases. This CDR3 region has 18 residues. Germline CDR1 and CDR2: MGHRA and YSYEKL. V was pared by 3 bases and J by 4 bases, with 11 bases of the junction left unmatched. CDR3 in amino acids: CASSQQTIAGGLTGELFF. The DNA for the CDR3 is TGCGCCAGCAGCCAGCAGACTATAGCGGGAGGTCTCACCGGGGAGCTGTTTTTT.